These 12 T cell receptor beta chains came from one sample sequenced in a study of blood T cell repertoires in COVID-19. TCRdb keeps only in-frame clones here, not all; method: immunoSEQ multiplex PCR. The profile covers approximately 58,000 clones, with 90% appearing a single time and approximately 2.8% taken by the ten largest. Sequencing input: peripheral blood. Source of these receptors: a human donor in a cohort sampled during active COVID-19.

This chain connects TRBV28 to TRBJ2-7, with D unresolved. The CDR3 loop spans 14 amino acids. Germline V gives CDR1 MDHEN, CDR2 SYDVKM. Trimming shortened V by 6 bases and J by 7 bases, and 19 bases separated the two germline ends. CDR3 nucleotides: TGTGCCAGCAGCGAGGCGTTCCGGTCGCGGGAGCAGTACTTC. As protein: CASSEAFRSREQYF.

The CDR3 bases are TGTGCCAGCAGCTTCGACAGGGGTGACTATGGCTACACCTTC. The encoded protein is CASSFDRGDYGYTF. The chain carries TRBV7-9 and TRBJ1-2; 8 bases agree with TRBD1. The CDR3 contains 14 residues. Unmatched junction bases numbered 3, after V lost 3 bases and J lost 3 bases. Germline V lookup: CDR1 SEHNR, CDR2 FQNEAQ (reference sequence).

This clone was counted once. The J gene is TRBJ1-5, the V gene TRBV28, with a tentative D call TRBD1 (6 bases). The germline CDR1 and CDR2 sequences are MDHEN and SYDVKM. The CDR3 is made up of 16 amino acids. The germline V and J ends were trimmed by 3 bases and 1 base, with 13 bases remaining between them. The CDR3 here is CASSFGTRGSNQPQHF. CDR3 nucleotides: TGTGCCAGCAGTTTTGGGACACGAGGGAGCAATCAGCCCCAGCATTTT.

This clone was counted only a few times. The chain couples TRBV10-2 to TRBJ1-2; 10 bases map to TRBD1. With 3 bases clipped from V and 5 bases from J, the junction kept 12 bases outside the gene matches. In germline, CDR1 is WSHSY, CDR2 SAAADI. The CDR3 totals 17 residues. The CDR3 spells CASSDGTGVGIAYGYTF. CDR3 in DNA: TGCGCCAGCAGTGACGGGACAGGGGTAGGCATAGCGTATGGCTACACCTTC.

The chain carries TRBV28 and TRBJ1-2; D is uncertain. This CDR3 comprises 13 residues. The V gene lost 2 bases and the J gene lost 8 bases, with 12 bases spanning the gap. Germline CDR1 is MDHEN and CDR2 is SYDVKM. The CDR3 coding sequence is TGTGCCAGCAGTTTAGAGCCGGAGAGAGGCTACACCTTC. Protein: CASSLEPERGYTF.

The J gene is TRBJ2-1, the V gene TRBV4-1; D is ambiguous. Trimming shortened V by 2 bases and J by 3 bases, and 5 bases separated the two germline ends. This CDR3 is built from 13 residues. The V gene's germline CDR1 is MGHRA and CDR2 YSYEKL. The CDR3 coding sequence is TGCGCCAGCAGCCAAACAGTCTACAATGAGCAGTTCTTC. Its translation: CASSQTVYNEQFF.

The chain carries TRBV5-1 and TRBJ1-4; D remains ambiguous. There are 13 residues in the CDR3. Germline CDR1 and CDR2: SGHRS and YFSETQ. V dropped 3 bases and J dropped 4 bases, with 7 bases sitting between them. The CDR3 DNA sequence: TGCGCCAGCAGCTCAACGGGTAATGAAAAACTGTTTTTT. This codes for CASSSTGNEKLFF.

This clone was seen only a few times. This sequence joins TRBV24-1 and TRBJ1-5; D is uncertain. In germline, CDR1 is KGHDR, CDR2 SFDVKD. The CDR3 loop spans 12 amino acids. Trimming left V 2 bases short and J 4 bases short, with 2 bases between. The CDR3 region is CATSDSNQPQHF. Written as DNA, the CDR3 is TGTGCCACCAGTGATTCGAATCAGCCCCAGCATTTT.

This chain uses TRBV2 with TRBJ1-5, with 7 bases fitting TRBD1. The V and J ends lost 4 bases and 2 bases, in that order; junction bases with no gene match: 2. The CDR3 covers 14 residues. The germline CDR1 and CDR2 sequences are SNHLY and FYNNEI. The CDR3 DNA reads TGTGCCAGCAGTGTAGGGGGCCGCAATCAGCCCCAGCATTTT. Its translation: CASSVGGRNQPQHF.

The chain has TRBV28 and TRBJ1-5; D ambiguous. Trimming left V 3 bases short and J 7 bases short, with 19 bases between. CDR3 length: 16 amino acids. CDR1 is MDHEN, CDR2 SYDVKM, per germline. The CDR3 coding sequence is TGTGCCAGCAGTTTTATATCGGGGTCGCTCTCACAGCCCCAGCATTTT. Amino acid sequence: CASSFISGSLSQPQHF.

The rearrangement links TRBV12-3 or TRBV12-4 to TRBJ2-6; maybe TRBD1 (6 bases). The CDR3 spans 12 residues. The CDR3 nucleotides are TGTGCTGGACAGCCCGGGGCCAACGTCCTGACTTTC. Protein sequence: CAGQPGANVLTF.

This chain uses TRBV11-2 with TRBJ2-7, with TRBD1 matching 7 bases. CDR1 and CDR2 from the germline V gene are SGHAT and FQNNGV. This CDR3 spans 12 amino acids. V lost 6 bases to trimming and J lost 6 bases; unmatched junction nucleotides: 5. The DNA of the CDR3 is TGTGCCAGCAGAGAGACAGGGCGCGAGCAGTACTTC. Translating gives CASRETGREQYF. Full variable domain (remainder filled in from reference TRBV11-2 and TRBJ2-7): EAGVAQSPRYKIIEKRQSVAFWCNPISGHATLYWYQQILGQGPKLLIQFQNNGVVDDSQLPKDRFSAERLKGVDSTLKIQPAKLEDSAVYLCASRETGREQYFGPGTRLTVT.